The rows below give T cell receptor beta chains drawn from one sample of a study of T cell responses to AZD1222 COVID-19 vaccine. The assay was immunoSEQ multiplex PCR, and TCRdb's table has in-frame clones only and misses some. The sample includes about 110,000 clones, more than 70% seen only once; the top ten take around 9.1%. This specimen consisted of peripheral blood, obtained on day 0 of AZD1222 vaccination. The origin of the receptors is an adult in good health. Each CDR3 is given with its conserved first and last residue. D genes are given only for firm matches. Clone size, where shown, is once, few, many, or a class for clones that have expanded.

J gene: TRBJ2-2; D gene: -; clone size: -; V gene: TRBV3-1/TRBV3-2; CDR3 DNA: TGTGCCAGCAGCCTGACCGGGGAGCTGTTTTTT; CDR3 protein: CASSLTGELFF
J gene: TRBJ2-1; D gene: -; clone size: -; V gene: TRBV30; CDR3 DNA: TGTGCCTGGAGTGAGGGGCTCGAGCAGTTCTTC; CDR3 protein: CAWSEGLEQFF
J gene: TRBJ2-1; D gene: -; clone size: -; V gene: TRBV18; CDR3 DNA: TGTGCCAGCACTCAGGGCGCGTCGGAGTACAATGAGCAGTTCTTC; CDR3 protein: CASTQGASEYNEQFF
J gene: TRBJ2-1; D gene: -; clone size: -; V gene: TRBV7-8; CDR3 DNA: TGTGCCAGCACCCCACGGGCCGGGACGAATGAGCAGTTCTTC; CDR3 protein: CASTPRAGTNEQFF
J gene: TRBJ2-3; D gene: TRBD2; clone size: -; V gene: TRBV29-1; CDR3 DNA: TGCAGCGTTGAGGGGACAGGGGGACTAGCGGGAGGTCTGGATACGCAGTATTTT; CDR3 protein: CSVEGTGGLAGGLDTQYF
J gene: TRBJ1-5; D gene: -; clone size: -; V gene: TRBV7-2; CDR3 DNA: TGTGCCAGCAGCTTATTCGGCGAGCCCCAGCATTTT; CDR3 protein: CASSLFGEPQHF
J gene: TRBJ1-6; D gene: TRBD1; clone size: -; V gene: TRBV28; CDR3 DNA: TGTGCCAGCAGTTTGGGGACAGGGAGGGATTCACCCCTCCACTTT; CDR3 protein: CASSLGTGRDSPLHF
J gene: TRBJ2-7; D gene: TRBD2; clone size: -; V gene: TRBV27; CDR3 DNA: TGTGCCAGGGCGACTAGCGGGACTTACGAGCAGTACTTC; CDR3 protein: CARATSGTYEQYF
J gene: TRBJ2-7; D gene: -; clone size: -; V gene: TRBV3-1/TRBV3-2; CDR3 DNA: TGTGCCAGCAGCCAAGACCTGAGCTCCTACGAGCAGTACTTC; CDR3 protein: CASSQDLSSYEQYF
J gene: TRBJ1-1; D gene: -; clone size: -; V gene: TRBV28; CDR3 DNA: TGTGCCAGCACCCTGGACTCCGGGAACACTGAAGCTTTCTTT; CDR3 protein: CASTLDSGNTEAFF
J gene: TRBJ2-3; D gene: TRBD2; clone size: -; V gene: TRBV24-1; CDR3 DNA: TGTGCCACCAGTGAGTGGGGGACTAGCGGGAGTGATACGCAGTATTTT; CDR3 protein: CATSEWGTSGSDTQYF
J gene: TRBJ1-1; D gene: TRBD1; clone size: -; V gene: TRBV12-3/TRBV12-4; CDR3 DNA: TGTGCCAGCAAACGGACAGGAGGGACTGAAGCTTTCTTT; CDR3 protein: CASKRTGGTEAFF
J gene: TRBJ2-5; D gene: TRBD1; clone size: -; V gene: TRBV7-2; CDR3 DNA: TGTGCCAGCAGTAGGGACAGGCAAGAGACCCAGTACTTC; CDR3 protein: CASSRDRQETQYF
J gene: TRBJ1-2; D gene: -; clone size: -; V gene: TRBV20-1; CDR3 DNA: TGCAGTGCTTTCGATACCTATGGCTACACCTTC; CDR3 protein: CSAFDTYGYTF
J gene: TRBJ1-2; D gene: -; clone size: once; V gene: TRBV6-5; CDR3 DNA: TGTGCCAGCAGTCGGGGGGCGGGTGGCTACACCTTC; CDR3 protein: CASSRGAGGYTF
J gene: TRBJ1-2; D gene: TRBD1; clone size: -; V gene: TRBV30; CDR3 DNA: TGTGCCTGGGGGACAGGGCAGGGGTTCTACACCTTC; CDR3 protein: CAWGTGQGFYTF
J gene: TRBJ1-3; D gene: -; clone size: -; V gene: TRBV2; CDR3 DNA: TGTGCCAGCAGTGAACAGGGGTTTCCCTCTGGAAACACCATATATTTT; CDR3 protein: CASSEQGFPSGNTIYF
J gene: TRBJ2-5; D gene: -; clone size: few; V gene: TRBV6-6; CDR3 DNA: TGTGCCAGCAGTTACTCGAGGGAGACCCAGTACTTC; CDR3 protein: CASSYSRETQYF
J gene: TRBJ2-6; D gene: -; clone size: -; V gene: TRBV28; CDR3 DNA: TGTGCCAGCACCTCCCGGGACTCTGGGGCCAACGTCCTGACTTTC; CDR3 protein: CASTSRDSGANVLTF
J gene: TRBJ1-6; D gene: -; clone size: -; V gene: TRBV18; CDR3 DNA: TGTGCCAGCTCACCGGGGGATGGGGGTTCACCCCTCCACTTT; CDR3 protein: CASSPGDGGSPLHF
J gene: TRBJ1-3; D gene: -; clone size: -; V gene: TRBV29-1; CDR3 DNA: TGCAGCGTTTGGACAGACACTGGAAACACCATATATTTT; CDR3 protein: CSVWTDTGNTIYF
J gene: TRBJ1-2; D gene: -; clone size: -; V gene: TRBV19; CDR3 DNA: TGTGCCAGTAGTATTTATCCGGGAACGGCTGGCTACACCTTC; CDR3 protein: CASSIYPGTAGYTF
J gene: TRBJ2-1; D gene: -; clone size: few; V gene: TRBV6-2/TRBV6-3; CDR3 DNA: TGTGCCAGCAGTGACCCTCGGGGACAAAGCTCCTACAATGAGCAGTTCTTC; CDR3 protein: CASSDPRGQSSYNEQFF
J gene: TRBJ2-3; D gene: -; clone size: -; V gene: TRBV5-4; CDR3 DNA: TGTGCCAGCAGCACCGGAAGCACAGATACGCAGTATTTT; CDR3 protein: CASSTGSTDTQYF
J gene: TRBJ1-5; D gene: -; clone size: -; V gene: TRBV5-1; CDR3 DNA: TGCGCCAGCAGCTTCAGCGGGGTTGGGGATGGGCAGCCCCAGCATTTT; CDR3 protein: CASSFSGVGDGQPQHF
J gene: TRBJ2-3; D gene: -; clone size: -; V gene: TRBV5-4; CDR3 DNA: TGTGCCAGCAAACTGAGCGGAACTAGCACAGATACGCAGTATTTT; CDR3 protein: CASKLSGTSTDTQYF
J gene: TRBJ2-5; D gene: TRBD2; clone size: -; V gene: TRBV28; CDR3 DNA: TGTGCCAGTATAGCGGGGAACCAAGAGACCCAGTACTTC; CDR3 protein: CASIAGNQETQYF
J gene: TRBJ2-2; D gene: -; clone size: -; V gene: TRBV5-1; CDR3 DNA: TGCGCCAGCAGCTTGGCCCCAGGCGGTAGGGAGCTGTTTTTT; CDR3 protein: CASSLAPGGRELFF
J gene: TRBJ2-7; D gene: TRBD1; clone size: -; V gene: TRBV10-3; CDR3 DNA: TGTGCCATCAGTGTACTAGTAGGGGGCCCCTCCGAGCAGTACTTC; CDR3 protein: CAISVLVGGPSEQYF
J gene: TRBJ1-5; D gene: TRBD1; clone size: -; V gene: TRBV27; CDR3 DNA: TGTGCCAGGGGCCTCGACAGGGCGCCCGGGGTCAATCAGCCCCAGCATTTT; CDR3 protein: CARGLDRAPGVNQPQHF
J gene: TRBJ1-5; D gene: -; clone size: -; V gene: TRBV6-5; CDR3 DNA: TGTGCCACCTCGACCAGCCGAAATCAGCCCCAGCATTTT; CDR3 protein: CATSTSRNQPQHF
J gene: TRBJ2-7; D gene: -; clone size: -; V gene: TRBV18; CDR3 DNA: TGTGCCAGCTCACCTTGGGACGGCCCCAACGAGCAGTACTTC; CDR3 protein: CASSPWDGPNEQYF
J gene: TRBJ2-1; D gene: -; clone size: -; V gene: TRBV6-5; CDR3 DNA: TGTGCCAGCAGTTATGGCCTAGCCAATGAGCAGTTCTTC; CDR3 protein: CASSYGLANEQFF
J gene: TRBJ1-1; D gene: -; clone size: -; V gene: TRBV4-1; CDR3 DNA: TGCGCCAGCAGCTTTGACCGGGCAAACAGCCTGAACACTGAAGCTTTCTTT; CDR3 protein: CASSFDRANSLNTEAFF
J gene: TRBJ2-3; D gene: TRBD2; clone size: -; V gene: TRBV29-1; CDR3 DNA: TGCAGCGTTGCTGTAGCGGGAGGAGCCACAGATACGCAGTATTTT; CDR3 protein: CSVAVAGGATDTQYF
J gene: TRBJ2-2; D gene: TRBD1; clone size: -; V gene: TRBV28; CDR3 DNA: TGTGCCAGCAGTAGCGGGACAGGGTGGAACACCGGGGAGCTGTTTTTT; CDR3 protein: CASSSGTGWNTGELFF
J gene: TRBJ2-7; D gene: -; clone size: -; V gene: TRBV6-5; CDR3 DNA: TGTGCCAGCCAGGGCAGCCCACCTTCCTACGAGCAGTACTTC; CDR3 protein: CASQGSPPSYEQYF
J gene: TRBJ2-7; D gene: -; clone size: -; V gene: TRBV28; CDR3 DNA: TGTGCCAGCAGTACGGGGACTGGCCATAATTCCTACGAGCAGTACTTC; CDR3 protein: CASSTGTGHNSYEQYF
J gene: TRBJ1-3; D gene: TRBD1; clone size: -; V gene: TRBV5-6; CDR3 DNA: TGTGCCAGCACCAAACAGGGGGCAAAGGGAAACACCATATATTTT; CDR3 protein: CASTKQGAKGNTIYF
J gene: TRBJ1-5; D gene: -; clone size: -; V gene: TRBV11-3; CDR3 DNA: TGTGCCAGCAGCTTAGCGGTCCCGGTATCTAATCAGCCCCAGCATTTT; CDR3 protein: CASSLAVPVSNQPQHF
J gene: TRBJ2-6; D gene: TRBD1; clone size: -; V gene: TRBV16; CDR3 DNA: TGTGCCAGCAGCCACCGGGACAGCATCCCGGGGGCCAACGTCCTGACTTTC; CDR3 protein: CASSHRDSIPGANVLTF
J gene: TRBJ2-1; D gene: -; clone size: -; V gene: TRBV9; CDR3 DNA: TGTGCCAGCAGCGTAGTGCGGGCGGGATCCTACAATGAGCAGTTCTTC; CDR3 protein: CASSVVRAGSYNEQFF
J gene: TRBJ2-1; D gene: TRBD1; clone size: -; V gene: TRBV19; CDR3 DNA: TGTGCCAGTAAGCCGGGACAGGGTTACAATGAGCAGTTCTTC; CDR3 protein: CASKPGQGYNEQFF
J gene: TRBJ2-2; D gene: -; clone size: few; V gene: TRBV6-5; CDR3 DNA: TGTGCCAGCAGCCGGGATACAAATCAGGGGGAGCTGTTTTTT; CDR3 protein: CASSRDTNQGELFF
J gene: TRBJ1-1; D gene: -; clone size: -; V gene: TRBV4-3; CDR3 DNA: TGCGCCAGCAGCCAAGTTGCCTCGAACACTGAAGCTTTCTTT; CDR3 protein: CASSQVASNTEAFF
J gene: TRBJ1-1; D gene: -; clone size: -; V gene: TRBV19; CDR3 DNA: TGTGCCAGTAGTATAGAGGGCATGAACACTGAAGCTTTCTTT; CDR3 protein: CASSIEGMNTEAFF
J gene: TRBJ2-3; D gene: -; clone size: -; V gene: TRBV2; CDR3 DNA: TGTGCCAGCCGAGGAGGGGTCAGCACAGATACGCAGTATTTT; CDR3 protein: CASRGGVSTDTQYF
J gene: TRBJ2-7; D gene: -; clone size: few; V gene: TRBV30; CDR3 DNA: TGTGCCTGGGCGCCAGGGGTTGTGGACGAGCAGTACTTC; CDR3 protein: CAWAPGVVDEQYF